These T cell receptor beta chains were read from a single sample in a study of technical replicates of blood from several donors. Here immunoSEQ multiplex PCR was the method, and the copy in TCRdb shows in-frame clones only, minus some. Here the sample spans about 72,000 clones, roughly 95% being singletons. The sample consisted of T cells isolated from PBMCs. These receptors were collected from a human donor in good health. Each CDR3 is given with its conserved first and last residue. A D gene is named only where the DNA matches it firmly. Size values are once, few and many counts, or a class for expanded clones, and some rows have none.

V	size	length	D	J	CDR3	DNA
TRBV7-3	NA	15	NA	TRBJ1-6	CASSQAGASNSPLHF	TGTGCCAGCAGCCAGGCGGGGGCCTCTAATTCACCCCTCCACTTT
TRBV10-3	NA	15	TRBD1	TRBJ1-6	CAISEWDRGNSPLHF	TGTGCCATCAGTGAGTGGGACAGGGGAAATTCACCCCTCCACTTT
TRBV4-1	NA	13	NA	TRBJ2-7	CASSQGSSYEQYF	TGCGCCAGCAGCCAGGGGAGCTCCTACGAGCAGTACTTC
TRBV5-6	NA	18	TRBD1	TRBJ1-2	CASSLPTGTAKKDYGYTF	TGTGCCAGCAGCTTGCCCACCGGGACAGCGAAAAAGGACTATGGCTACACCTTC
TRBV29-1	once	12	NA	TRBJ1-1	CSVGGADTEAFF	TGCAGCGTTGGGGGCGCGGACACTGAAGCTTTCTTT
TRBV7-9	NA	13	NA	TRBJ1-1	CASSSFMNTEAFF	TGTGCCAGCAGCTCGTTTATGAACACTGAAGCTTTCTTT
TRBV11-1	NA	15	TRBD1	TRBJ1-6	CASSLSQGAYSPLHF	TGTGCCAGCAGCTTAAGTCAGGGGGCCTATTCACCCCTCCACTTT
TRBV4-1	NA	17	TRBD2	TRBJ2-5	CASSQDQRLARGETQYF	TGCGCCAGCAGCCAAGATCAGCGACTAGCCCGGGGGGAGACCCAGTACTTC
TRBV30	once	12	TRBD1	TRBJ1-5	CAWDRAKQPQHF	TGTGCCTGGGACAGGGCGAAACAGCCCCAGCATTTT
TRBV7-9	NA	15	NA	TRBJ1-2	CASSVSGLGVYGYTF	TGTGCCAGCAGCGTTTCAGGGTTAGGGGTCTATGGCTACACCTTC
TRBV15	NA	16	TRBD1	TRBJ1-1	CATSRGDRIGNTEAFF	TGTGCCACCAGCAGGGGGGACAGGATCGGGAACACTGAAGCTTTCTTT
TRBV30	once	12	NA	TRBJ1-1	CAWIQGATKAFF	TGTGCCTGGATACAAGGGGCTACTAAGGCTTTCTTT
TRBV6-6	NA	13	TRBD1	TRBJ1-2	CASSLKDRAGYTF	TGTGCCAGCAGTTTAAAGGACAGGGCGGGCTACACCTTC
TRBV6-5	NA	14	TRBD1	TRBJ1-5	CASGKGQTNQPQHF	TGTGCCAGCGGTAAGGGACAGACTAATCAGCCCCAGCATTTT
TRBV7-3	NA	15	NA	TRBJ2-7	CASSLGGVSSYEQYF	TGTGCCAGCAGCTTGGGCGGGGTGAGCTCCTACGAGCAGTACTTC
TRBV19	NA	14	NA	TRBJ2-7	CASSDRGGIYEQYF	TGTGCCAGTAGCGACAGGGGAGGGATCTACGAGCAGTACTTC
TRBV11-3	NA	15	NA	TRBJ1-2	CASSLGRDRPYGYTF	TGTGCCAGCAGCTTAGGCCGGGATCGCCCCTATGGCTACACCTTC
TRBV28	NA	14	NA	TRBJ1-2	CASIDVGGDYGYTF	TGTGCCAGCATAGACGTGGGGGGTGACTATGGCTACACCTTC
TRBV9	NA	16	TRBD1	TRBJ1-1	CASSGGTGLMNTEAFF	TGTGCCAGCAGCGGGGGGACAGGACTCATGAACACTGAAGCTTTCTTT
TRBV11-2	NA	17	NA	TRBJ1-1	CASSLDLGGPPNTEAFF	TGTGCCAGCAGCTTAGATCTCGGGGGACCACCGAACACTGAAGCTTTCTTT
TRBV7-9	NA	12	NA	TRBJ2-3	CASSLFQVAQYF	TGTGCCAGCAGCTTATTCCAGGTTGCGCAGTATTTT
TRBV11-3	NA	13	NA	TRBJ2-7	CASSTWTVSEQYF	TGTGCCAGCAGCACCTGGACAGTAAGCGAGCAGTACTTC
TRBV28	NA	15	NA	TRBJ2-2	CASSLMVGNTGELFF	TGTGCCAGCAGTTTGATGGTGGGCAACACCGGGGAGCTGTTTTTT
TRBV11-2	NA	14	NA	TRBJ2-7	CASAGVIMSYEQYF	TGTGCCAGCGCAGGCGTCATTATGTCCTACGAGCAGTACTTC
TRBV29-1	NA	16	TRBD1	TRBJ2-2	CSVEPPQGESTGELFF	TGCAGCGTTGAACCCCCCCAGGGGGAGAGCACCGGGGAGCTGTTTTTT
TRBV29-1	NA	12	NA	TRBJ2-3	CSVKPTADTQYF	TGCAGCGTTAAACCGACAGCAGATACGCAGTATTTT
TRBV11-1	few	13	NA	TRBJ2-5	CASTWGVSETQYF	TGTGCCAGCACCTGGGGGGTGAGCGAGACCCAGTACTTC
TRBV6-1	NA	14	NA	TRBJ1-5	CASSETGGAQPQHF	TGTGCCAGCAGTGAAACGGGGGGGGCGCAGCCCCAGCATTTT
TRBV10-3	NA	14	NA	TRBJ2-3	CAISDGSGTDTQYF	TGTGCCATCAGTGATGGGTCAGGGACAGATACGCAGTATTTT
TRBV6-6	NA	13	NA	TRBJ2-7	CASSQESSYEQYF	TGTGCCAGCAGTCAAGAGAGCTCCTACGAGCAGTACTTC
TRBV6-4	NA	14	TRBD2	TRBJ2-3	CASSVSGGTDTQYF	TGTGCCAGCAGTGTTAGCGGGGGCACAGATACGCAGTATTTT
TRBV30	NA	12	NA	TRBJ1-1	CAWSVLGLQAFF	TGTGCCTGGAGTGTACTAGGTTTACAAGCTTTCTTT
TRBV7-8	NA	15	NA	TRBJ1-2	CASSLTPTVGYGYTF	TGTGCCAGCAGCCTGACACCCACGGTTGGCTATGGCTACACCTTC
TRBV29-1	NA	14	NA	TRBJ2-5	CSVPQPQGRETQYF	TGCAGCGTTCCACAGCCCCAGGGCCGGGAGACCCAGTACTTC
TRBV5-4	NA	16	NA	TRBJ1-2	CASSLDIRGASGGYTF	TGTGCCAGCAGCTTGGACATACGGGGGGCGAGCGGCGGCTACACCTTC
TRBV19	once	18	TRBD1	TRBJ2-6	CASSPPGQGPSGANVLTF	TGTGCCAGTAGCCCCCCGGGACAGGGACCTTCTGGGGCCAACGTCCTGACTTTC
TRBV19	NA	15	TRBD2	TRBJ2-5	CASSIGGTRGETQYF	TGTGCCAGTAGTATAGGGGGGACTAGGGGAGAGACCCAGTACTTC
TRBV2	NA	15	TRBD1	TRBJ2-2	CASSGDRFGTGELFF	TGTGCCAGCAGTGGGGACAGGTTTGGAACCGGGGAGCTGTTTTTT
TRBV10-1	NA	15	TRBD1	TRBJ1-1	CASSETTGWNTEAFF	TGCGCCAGCAGTGAGACGACAGGGTGGAACACTGAAGCTTTCTTT
TRBV5-1	NA	14	TRBD2	TRBJ2-1	CASSLVQREIEQFF	TGCGCCAGCAGCTTGGTTCAGCGGGAGATCGAGCAGTTCTTC
TRBV2	NA	14	TRBD1	TRBJ2-7	CASRWGQVTYEQYF	TGTGCCAGCAGGTGGGGACAGGTAACCTACGAGCAGTACTTC
TRBV29-1	NA	14	TRBD2	TRBJ2-7	CSVGAGGPHREQYF	TGCAGCGTTGGAGCGGGAGGGCCGCACCGCGAGCAGTACTTC
TRBV29-1	NA	14	NA	TRBJ1-3	CSATINAAGDTIYF	TGCAGCGCTACCATCAACGCAGCCGGGGACACCATATATTTT
TRBV5-1	NA	20	NA	TRBJ2-5	CASSLASKLDIGGAGETQYF	TGCGCCAGCAGCTTGGCCTCGAAATTAGATATAGGGGGGGCCGGGGAGACCCAGTACTTC
TRBV2	NA	16	TRBD2	TRBJ2-5	CASIRGELAGKETQYF	TGTGCCAGCATTCGGGGGGAACTAGCGGGGAAAGAGACCCAGTACTTC
TRBV7-8	NA	15	TRBD2	TRBJ2-7	CASSEGTSESYEQYF	TGTGCCAGCAGTGAAGGGACTAGCGAATCCTACGAGCAGTACTTC
TRBV9	NA	13	TRBD2	TRBJ2-1	CASRGTRPHEQFF	TGTGCCAGCCGCGGGACTAGACCCCATGAGCAGTTCTTC
TRBV4-1	NA	16	TRBD1	TRBJ1-5	CASSQFRDRGLQPQHF	TGCGCCAGCAGCCAATTCCGGGACAGGGGTTTGCAGCCCCAGCATTTT
TRBV9	NA	16	NA	TRBJ2-2	CASSPRGAVETGELFF	TGTGCCAGCAGCCCCCGCGGGGCGGTCGAAACCGGGGAGCTGTTTTTT
TRBV19	once	16	TRBD1	TRBJ1-2	CASSTNRHDRAYGYTF	TGTGCCAGTAGTACGAATCGACACGACAGGGCCTATGGCTACACCTTC
TRBV6-1	NA	13	NA	TRBJ1-5	CASSRTVNQPQHF	TGTGCCAGCTCGCGGACAGTCAATCAGCCCCAGCATTTT
TRBV6-4	NA	14	TRBD1	TRBJ2-1	CASSDRTGIDEQFF	TGTGCCAGCAGTGACAGGACAGGTATCGATGAGCAGTTCTTC
TRBV27	NA	17	TRBD1	TRBJ1-2	CASSFHRGRSSNYGYTF	TGTGCCAGCAGTTTCCACAGGGGGCGATCTTCTAACTATGGCTACACCTTC
TRBV21-1	NA	8	NA	TRBJ2-7	CASSKGGF	TGTGCCAGCAGCAAAGGAGGGTTC
TRBV28	NA	13	NA	TRBJ2-5	CASSSDSKETQYF	TGTGCCAGCAGCTCAGACAGCAAAGAGACCCAGTACTTC
TRBV7-6	NA	17	TRBD2	TRBJ2-7	CASSPRGAGPVLDEQYF	TGTGCCAGCAGCCCTCGGGGAGCGGGGCCGGTTCTTGACGAGCAGTACTTC
TRBV2	NA	16	NA	TRBJ1-1	CASSDDAGWMNTEAFF	TGTGCCAGCAGTGACGACGCAGGGTGGATGAACACTGAAGCTTTCTTT
TRBV7-2	NA	15	NA	TRBJ2-7	CASSLLAKTTGEQYF	TGTGCCAGCAGCTTATTGGCGAAGACTACGGGGGAGCAGTACTTC
TRBV7-9	NA	15	TRBD2	TRBJ2-7	CASSLLAGESYEQYF	TGTGCCAGCAGCCTCTTAGCGGGAGAGTCCTACGAGCAGTACTTC
TRBV6-4	NA	14	NA	TRBJ1-1	CASSLMPGATEAFF	TGTGCCAGCAGCCTGATGCCGGGAGCCACTGAAGCTTTCTTT